Given below is one T cell receptor beta chain in context. Its antigen has not been determined. The sample holds no much larger clone one base away, and base qualities are not on file. For repertoire sequencing, the TCR beta CDR3 regions were amplified from RNA transcripts. The first round of RT-PCR was done with HTBI primers and the Qiagen OneStep RT-PCR kit, and was followed by a second round of multiplex PCR, then size selection and purification. The libraries underwent paired-end sequencing with 100 bp reads on an Illumina HiSeq2000. The study's processing was this. SOAPnuke was used to process the reads, throwing out any read that had adapters, had uncalled bases, had a mean Phred below 15, or lacked an exact constant-primer or identifier match. High-quality paired reads were merged with COPE v1.2.5. Each unique nucleotide sequence was treated as a clonotype, and MiTCR v1.1 was used to align the clonotypes to the IMGT TRB V, D and J references. The analysis was limited to V-J combinations with a frequency above 0.0001, which together covered more than 99% of repertoires. A TCR clonal expansion and chaos score per V-J combination was defined as the ratio of F50 clonal expansion to chaos observed in the TCRdist matrix. Welch's t-statistics and random forest were used to reduce the features to approximately 13 V-J combinations, which were then used as input to a naive Bayes classifier. The similarity between thyroid and blood repertoires was quantified using the Morisita-Horn index. The public reads were quality trimmed at Q25 with fastp and then assembled into clones with MiXCR by TCRdb, keeping productive beta chains. Here each entry gathers all rows of one CDR3 protein and keeps the most common genes and DNA. TCRdb's processing, not the authors', yielded these V and J calls. This sample gives around 520,000 distinct CDR3 sequences in total; about two fifths of them show up just once. The ten largest clones take up around 4.6% of the sample.

This sample stems from a study of Graves' ophthalmopathy and Graves' hyperthyroidism (dated by TCRdb to about 2018). Turning to the overall study: Hyperthyroidism was defined as stable when no progression to ophthalmopathy occurred within 18 months of follow-up. In about 6 hyperthyroidism patients, T-cell repertoires of thyroid tissue and blood were compared. The study used TCR beta repertoire signatures to distinguish Graves' ophthalmopathy from Graves' hyperthyroidism and to predict progression to ophthalmopathy. In total, 135 blood samples were TCR-sequenced: fewer than 50 ophthalmopathy, 80 or so hyperthyroidism and approximately 17 hyperthyroidism-to-ophthalmopathy patients. A discovery set of 100 patients (43 ophthalmopathy, some 58 stable hyperthyroidism) was enrolled to explore V-J signatures distinguishing ophthalmopathy from hyperthyroidism. For independent validation, a separate cohort was made up of around 18 hyperthyroidism patients plus 17 patients who later progressed from hyperthyroidism to ophthalmopathy. Following sample collection, hyperthyroidism patients were given methimazole at a starting dose of 30 mg daily, and ophthalmopathy patients were given high-dose intravenous methylprednisolone. Paper-wide results and their limitations: Sample size was not statistically predetermined, and group allocation was not concealed from the investigators. Most of the expanded thyroid clonotypes with a frequency above 0.001 were also detected in blood, and it was suggested that the thyroid immune response may be reflected by blood repertoires. In validation, the model predicted ophthalmopathy progression with about 71% sensitivity and about 73% specificity; 12 predicted patients were CT-confirmed with GO in a median of around 6 months. In cross-validation, the 13-signature model distinguished ophthalmopathy from stable hyperthyroidism with approximately 90% sensitivity and around 84% specificity, while in the test set the corresponding values were 80% and 75%.

Hyperthyroidism patients were newly diagnosed, with disease duration under 2 months, and aged 18 to 65 years. Anyone with other autoimmune diseases, uncontrolled infections, pregnancy or lactation was excluded from the study. Diagnosis was based on clinical symptoms, serum thyroxine, TRAb, thyroid ultrasound and orbital computed tomography. Total RNA was extracted using Trizol reagent, and RNA quality was checked on an Agilent 2100 Bioanalyzer. The TCR was taken from an adult man with Graves' hyperthyroidism. The sequencing input was peripheral blood or thyroid tissue (not recorded which).

Read as DNA, the sequence is TGTGCCAGCAGCGGCGAGAATAACCGGGGCGCGAGCTCCTACGAGCAGTACTTC. This yields the protein CASSGENNRGASSYEQYF. The chain is assembled from TRBV13 and TRBJ2-7; the D region may be TRBD1 or TRBD2, each matching 5 bases equally. CDR1 and CDR2 are read off the germline V gene (reference sequence) as PRHDT and FYEKMQ. The CDR3 contains 18 residues, cysteine and phenylalanine counted. Only the CDR3 portion is preserved as DNA: 54 bases, with reading frame beginning at the first base. The V and J ends are trimmed by 5 bases and 0 bases, leaving 23 bases between them.